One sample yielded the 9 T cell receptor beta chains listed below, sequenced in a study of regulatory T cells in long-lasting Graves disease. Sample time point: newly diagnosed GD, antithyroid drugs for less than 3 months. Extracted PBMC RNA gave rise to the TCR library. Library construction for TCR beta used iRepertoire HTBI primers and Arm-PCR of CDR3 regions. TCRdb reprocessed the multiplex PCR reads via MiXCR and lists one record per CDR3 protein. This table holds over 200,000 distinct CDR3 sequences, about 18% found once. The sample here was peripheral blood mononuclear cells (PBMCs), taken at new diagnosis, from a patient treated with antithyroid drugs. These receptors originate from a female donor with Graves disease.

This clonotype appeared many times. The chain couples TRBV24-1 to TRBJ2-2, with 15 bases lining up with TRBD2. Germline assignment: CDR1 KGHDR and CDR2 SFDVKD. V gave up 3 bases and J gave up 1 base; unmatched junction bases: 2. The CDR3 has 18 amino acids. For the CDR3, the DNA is TGTGCCACCAGTGATCCGGGACTAGCGGGAGGGAACACCGGGGAGCTGTTTTTT. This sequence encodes CATSDPGLAGGNTGELFF.

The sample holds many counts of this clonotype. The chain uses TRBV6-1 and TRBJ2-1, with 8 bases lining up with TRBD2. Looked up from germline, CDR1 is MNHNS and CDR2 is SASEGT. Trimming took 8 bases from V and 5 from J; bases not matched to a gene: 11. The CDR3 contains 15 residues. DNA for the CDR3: TGTGCCAGCTCCCCGGGACTAGGCAGCAACAATGAGCAGTTCTTC. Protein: CASSPGLGSNNEQFF.

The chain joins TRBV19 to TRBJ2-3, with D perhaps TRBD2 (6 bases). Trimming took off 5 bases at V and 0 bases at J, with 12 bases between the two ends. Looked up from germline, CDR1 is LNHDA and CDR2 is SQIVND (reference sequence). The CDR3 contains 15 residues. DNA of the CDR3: TGTGCCAGTAGTCCCTGGGGGACTAGCACAGATACGCAGTATTTT. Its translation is CASSPWGTSTDTQYF.

CDR3 protein: CASSLEAGSEKLFF. In DNA form, the CDR3 reads TGTGCCAGCAGCTTAGAAGCCGGAAGCGAAAAACTGTTTTTT. V is TRBV7-2 and J is TRBJ1-4; D is undetermined. The CDR3 has 14 residues. CDR1 is SGHTA, CDR2 FQGNSA, per germline. With 1 base removed from V and 8 bases from J, the gap between germline ends came to 11 bases.

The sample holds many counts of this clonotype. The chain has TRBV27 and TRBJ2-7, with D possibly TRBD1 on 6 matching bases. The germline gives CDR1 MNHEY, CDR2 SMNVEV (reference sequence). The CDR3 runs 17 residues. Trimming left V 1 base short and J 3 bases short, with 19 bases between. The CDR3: CASSLLILTGLSYEQYF. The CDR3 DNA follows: TGTGCCAGCAGTTTATTGATCTTGACAGGCCTTAGCTACGAGCAGTACTTC.

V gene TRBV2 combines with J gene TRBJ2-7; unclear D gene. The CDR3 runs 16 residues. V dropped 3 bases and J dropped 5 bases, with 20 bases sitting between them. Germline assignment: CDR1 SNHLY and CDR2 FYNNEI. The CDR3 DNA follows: TGTGCCAGCAGTGATCCTCCGTGGGTGGAGTCCCACGAGCAGTACTTC. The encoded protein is CASSDPPWVESHEQYF.

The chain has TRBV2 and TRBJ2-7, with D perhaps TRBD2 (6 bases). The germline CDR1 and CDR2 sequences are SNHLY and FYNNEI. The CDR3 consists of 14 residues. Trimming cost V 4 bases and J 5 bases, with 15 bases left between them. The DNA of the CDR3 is TGTGCCAGCAGTGTCGGGCGGGGCGGGGACGAGCAGTACTTC. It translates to CASSVGRGGDEQYF. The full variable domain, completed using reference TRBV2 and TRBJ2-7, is EPEVTQTPSHQVTQMGQEVILRCVPISNHLYFYWYRQILGQKVEFLVSFYNNEISEKSEIFDDQFSVERPDGSNFTLKIRSTKLEDSAMYFCASSVGRGGDEQYFGPGTRLTVT.

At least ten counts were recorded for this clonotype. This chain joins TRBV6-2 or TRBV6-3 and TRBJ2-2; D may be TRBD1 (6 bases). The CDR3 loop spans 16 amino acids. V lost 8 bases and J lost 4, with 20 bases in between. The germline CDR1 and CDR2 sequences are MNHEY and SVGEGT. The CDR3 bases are TGTGCCAGCCTAGGACCCAGGGGATTGACCACCGGGGAGCTGTTTTTT. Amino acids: CASLGPRGLTTGELFF.

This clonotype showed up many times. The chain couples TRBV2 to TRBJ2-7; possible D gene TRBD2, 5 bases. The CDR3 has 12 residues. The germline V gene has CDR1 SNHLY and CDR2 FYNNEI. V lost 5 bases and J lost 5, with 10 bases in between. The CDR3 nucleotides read TGTGCCAGCAGTTTTAGCGACGACGAGCAGTACTTC. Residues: CASSFSDDEQYF.